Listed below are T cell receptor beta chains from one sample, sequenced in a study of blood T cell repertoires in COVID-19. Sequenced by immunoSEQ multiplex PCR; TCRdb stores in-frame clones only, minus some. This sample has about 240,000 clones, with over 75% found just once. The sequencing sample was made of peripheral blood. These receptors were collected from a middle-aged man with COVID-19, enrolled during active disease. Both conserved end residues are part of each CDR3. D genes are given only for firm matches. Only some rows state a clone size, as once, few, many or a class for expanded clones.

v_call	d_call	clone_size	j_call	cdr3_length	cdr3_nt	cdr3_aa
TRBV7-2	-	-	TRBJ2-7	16	TGTGCCAGCAGCTTAGTCGAGTCTCTAGGCTCCTACGAGCAGTACTTC	CASSLVESLGSYEQYF
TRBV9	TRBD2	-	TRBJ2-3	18	TGTGCCAGCAGCGCCAGGGCCGGGACTAGCGGTCGCACAGATACGCAGTATTTT	CASSARAGTSGRTDTQYF
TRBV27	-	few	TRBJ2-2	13	TGTGCCAGCAGTTACTCGAACACCGGGGAGCTGTTTTTT	CASSYSNTGELFF
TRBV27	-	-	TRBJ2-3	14	TGTGCCAGCAGTCCCGGACTCCGCACAGATACGCAGTATTTT	CASSPGLRTDTQYF
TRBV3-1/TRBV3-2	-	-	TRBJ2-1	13	TGTGCCAGCAGCCAAGATCGGTACAATGAGCAGTTCTTC	CASSQDRYNEQFF
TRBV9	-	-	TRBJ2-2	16	TGTGCCAGCAGCGTAGATCCCAGGACGAACACCGGGGAGCTGTTTTTT	CASSVDPRTNTGELFF
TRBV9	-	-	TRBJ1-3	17	TGTGCCAGCAGCGTCGCCGGTGGCAGCGTCTCTGGAAACACCATATATTTT	CASSVAGGSVSGNTIYF
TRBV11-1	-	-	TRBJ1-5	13	TGTGCCAGCAGCAAAAACACCAATCAGCCCCAGCATTTT	CASSKNTNQPQHF
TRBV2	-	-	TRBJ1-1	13	TGTGCCAGCAGTGGGGGACAGAACACTGAAGCTTTCTTT	CASSGGQNTEAFF
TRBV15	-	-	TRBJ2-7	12	TGTGCCACCAGCAGTCAAACGGGCGAGCAGTACTTC	CATSSQTGEQYF
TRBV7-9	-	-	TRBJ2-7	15	TGTGCCAGCAGCCTCCCCGGTAGCGGTGCCTACGAGCAGTACTTC	CASSLPGSGAYEQYF
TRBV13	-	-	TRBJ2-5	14	TGTGCCAGCAGCTTCGGTTCTAAGGTGGGAGTGACTTACTTC	CASSFGSKVGVTYF
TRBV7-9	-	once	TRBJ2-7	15	TGTGCCAGCAGCTTATCAGGGGTAGAAGGATACGAGCAGTACTTC	CASSLSGVEGYEQYF
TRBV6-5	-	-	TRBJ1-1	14	TGTGCCAGCAGTCCCAAGACGGGAAACACTGAAGCTTTCTTT	CASSPKTGNTEAFF
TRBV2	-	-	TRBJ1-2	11	TGTGCCAGCAGTGTCAGTTTTGGCTACACCTTC	CASSVSFGYTF
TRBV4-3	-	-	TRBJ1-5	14	TGCGCCAGCAGCCCCCAGGGGAAGGCGGAGCCCCAGCATTTT	CASSPQGKAEPQHF
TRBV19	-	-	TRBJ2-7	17	TGTGCCAGCTCACCTACTAAAACAGGGACACTTTCCTACGAGCAGTACTTC	CASSPTKTGTLSYEQYF
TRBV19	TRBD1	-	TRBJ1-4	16	TGTGCCAGTAGTCCCCGGACAGGGGGAACTAATGAAAAACTGTTTTTT	CASSPRTGGTNEKLFF
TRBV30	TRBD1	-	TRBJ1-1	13	TGTGCCTGGAGTCGGGACAGGGTGGGTGAAGCTTTCTTT	CAWSRDRVGEAFF
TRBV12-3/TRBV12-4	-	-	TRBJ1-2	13	TGTGCCAGCAGTTTAAACTCTGGCTATGGCTACACCTTC	CASSLNSGYGYTF
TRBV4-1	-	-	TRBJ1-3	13	TGCGCCAGCAGCCAAGATGTTAGAAACACCATATATTTT	CASSQDVRNTIYF
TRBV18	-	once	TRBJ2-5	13	TGTGCCAGCTCACAGGGGTCCCAAGAGACCCAGTACTTC	CASSQGSQETQYF
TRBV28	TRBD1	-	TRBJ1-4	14	TGTGCCAGCAGTTTAGGAGGGGGCGGTGAAAAACTGTTTTTT	CASSLGGGGEKLFF
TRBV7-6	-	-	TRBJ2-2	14	TGTGCCAGCAGCTCCCCAGAGCGCACCGGGGAGCTGTTTTTT	CASSSPERTGELFF
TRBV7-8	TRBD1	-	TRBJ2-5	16	TGTGCCAGCAGCTCACAGGGACAGGGGGCGTGGGAGACCCAGTACTTC	CASSSQGQGAWETQYF
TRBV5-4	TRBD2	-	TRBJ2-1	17	TGTGCCAGCAGTAGGACTAGCGGGGGGGCGGCCTACAATGAGCAGTTCTTC	CASSRTSGGAAYNEQFF
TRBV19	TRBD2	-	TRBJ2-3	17	TGTGCCAGTAGGCCCCCGGGACTAGCGGGACTCACAGATACGCAGTATTTT	CASRPPGLAGLTDTQYF
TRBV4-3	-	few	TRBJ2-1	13	TGCGCCAGCAGCCAAGGGCTAGTTTCTGAGCAGTTCTTC	CASSQGLVSEQFF
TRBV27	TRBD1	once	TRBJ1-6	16	TGTGCCAGCAGTTTACCCTCGACAGGGGCAAATTCACCCCTCCACTTT	CASSLPSTGANSPLHF
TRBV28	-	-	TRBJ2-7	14	TGTGCCAGCAGTTTGTGGGGGCCTTCCTACGAGCAGTACTTC	CASSLWGPSYEQYF
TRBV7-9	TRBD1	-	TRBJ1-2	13	TGTGCCAGCAGTTCGGGACAGTGGCAAGGCTACACCTTC	CASSSGQWQGYTF
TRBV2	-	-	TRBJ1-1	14	TGTGCCAGCAGTGATAGGGGGGGCAACACTGAAGCTTTCTTT	CASSDRGGNTEAFF
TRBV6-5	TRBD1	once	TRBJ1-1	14	TGTGCCAGCAGTCACGACAGGGGTAACACTGAAGCTTTCTTT	CASSHDRGNTEAFF
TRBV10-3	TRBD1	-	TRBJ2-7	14	TGTGCCATCAGGCCGGGACAGGCCCTAGACGAGCAGTACTTC	CAIRPGQALDEQYF
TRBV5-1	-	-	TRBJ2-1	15	TGCGCCAGCAGCTTGCCGACTAGCTCCTACAATGAGCAGTTCTTC	CASSLPTSSYNEQFF
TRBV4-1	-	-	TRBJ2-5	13	TGCGCCAGCAGCAGGGGCGTCCAAGAGACCCAGTACTTC	CASSRGVQETQYF
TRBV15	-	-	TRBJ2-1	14	TGTGCCACCAGCAGGCGAAATCAAAACAATGAGCAGTTCTTC	CATSRRNQNNEQFF
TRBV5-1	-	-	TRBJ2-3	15	TGCGCCAGCAGCTTGGAATCATTGCGGGCAGATACGCAGTATTTT	CASSLESLRADTQYF
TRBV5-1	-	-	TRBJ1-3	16	TGCGCCAGCAGCTTGACCGACAGATCCTTCGGAAACACCATATATTTT	CASSLTDRSFGNTIYF
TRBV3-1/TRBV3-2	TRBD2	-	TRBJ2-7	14	TGTGCCAGCAGCCTTCTATCCGGGAGGGACGAGCAGTACTTC	CASSLLSGRDEQYF
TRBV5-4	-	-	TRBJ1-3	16	TGTGCCAGCAGCGCTGCCGGGACACACTCTGGAAACACCATATATTTT	CASSAAGTHSGNTIYF